This TCR beta chain is from a study of cytomegalovirus exposure and HLA in healthy donors. Vbeta (60) and Jbeta (13) primers were used in the PCR. Libraries were prepared by immunoSEQ multiplex PCR; TCRdb keeps only in-frame clonotypes and omits some of them. The sample consists of 150,000 to 200,000 clones, about 80% of them appearing once. With 1 base clipped from V and 5 bases from J, the junction kept 11 bases outside the gene matches. Per germline, CDR1 LGHNA and CDR2 YNFKEQ. This CDR3 region has 16 residues. The chain recombines TRBV4-2 with TRBJ2-7; 7 nucleotides agree with TRBD2. The receptor comes from a woman aged 45-59 years in good health and CMV-seronegative. Material for sequencing was PBMCs. This CDR3 is CASSQVLRGRFNEQYF. In DNA, the CDR3 is TGTGCCAGCAGCCAAGTGCTTCGCGGGAGATTCAACGAGCAGTACTTC.